These T cell receptor beta chains were read from a single sample in a study of CD8 T cells in ankylosing spondylitis. TCRdb ran MiXCR on the 5' RACE reads and lists one entry per CDR3 protein. Found here are about 150,000 distinct CDR3 sequences, approximately 48% of them singletons; the top ten hold 13% to 15%. Sequenced material: synovial fluid, either unsorted or a sorted T cell fraction (not recorded which). All receptors come from a male donor with ankylosing spondylitis. The conserved cysteine and the conserved F or W are not part of the CDR3 here. The D gene is left open where the match is weak.

-,TRBJ2-6,TRBV7-9,ASSLPQGSGANVLT
-,TRBJ2-7,TRBV7-8,ASSLGGQDFYEQY
-,TRBJ2-7,TRBV7-9,ASSLFWTPPYEQY
-,TRBJ2-7,TRBV12-3/TRBV12-4,ASSLSDLGYEQY
TRBD2,TRBJ2-3,TRBV27,ASSLLGLAGGPFSTDTQY
TRBD2,TRBJ2-3,TRBV5-1,ASSPGLAGSTDTQY
-,TRBJ2-1,TRBV3-1,ASSHSGFLGNEQF
-,TRBJ2-3,TRBV5-1,ASSFQGWLDTQY
-,TRBJ2-6,TRBV7-9,AREDSAPSGANVLT
-,TRBJ1-2,TRBV18,ASSHQYWLVPYGYT
TRBD1,TRBJ2-7,TRBV10-3,AISEGTGSSYEQY
-,TRBJ2-7,TRBV28,ASGVYEQY
-,TRBJ2-1,TRBV27,ASSRQRDEQF
TRBD1,TRBJ1-2,TRBV12-5,ASGLGRDRGMNDGYT
-,TRBJ2-1,TRBV6-1,ASSDNAETNEQF
TRBD2,TRBJ2-1,TRBV4-2,ASSQNRGLAGVHNEQF
TRBD1,TRBJ1-1,TRBV28,ASSDPEGRGHSEAF
-,TRBJ1-2,TRBV9,ASSFTEGGYT
-,TRBJ2-3,TRBV29-1,SVAFPRQDSDTQY
-,TRBJ1-1,TRBV29-1,SVEAWANTEAF
-,TRBJ2-1,TRBV4-3,ASSQDILRQELYNEQF
-,TRBJ2-1,TRBV6-5,ASSYSTGINEQF
-,TRBJ2-3,TRBV12-3/TRBV12-4,ASRLRENTQY
-,TRBJ2-1,TRBV15,ATSSQLALSSYNEQF
-,TRBJ1-1,TRBV6-6,ASSPGTEAF
-,TRBJ2-1,TRBV27,ASSVYNEQF
TRBD2,TRBJ2-7,TRBV3-1,ASSEKREGHDEQY
TRBD1,TRBJ2-2,TRBV18,ASSRTGPNPNTGELF
-,TRBJ2-1,TRBV7-2,ASSLTLGIWNEQF
TRBD2,TRBJ2-3,TRBV29-1,SVDGLAGESTDTQY
-,TRBJ2-7,TRBV20-1,SARDRVLKQY
-,TRBJ1-1,TRBV7-6,ASSLPWGANTEAF
-,TRBJ1-1,TRBV12-3/TRBV12-4,ASSFVRSTEAF
-,TRBJ1-1,TRBV7-3,ASSLYGNTEAF
-,TRBJ1-2,TRBV20-1,SATPGDGRGYT
TRBD2,TRBJ2-3,TRBV11-1,ASSPLGGLAGLTDTQY
TRBD2,TRBJ2-1,TRBV29-1,SVDSGGFNNEQF
-,TRBJ2-6,TRBV4-2,ASSPERGAGANVLT
TRBD2,TRBJ2-1,TRBV15,ATSRETSGSDEQF
-,TRBJ2-7,TRBV6-2/TRBV6-3,ASRRSGFDVMD
TRBD2,TRBJ2-7,TRBV5-1,ASRSGGLAGGSPEQY
-,TRBJ2-7,TRBV10-2,ASRPGPTLEQY
-,TRBJ2-7,TRBV6-5,ASSYSTEGSLEAY
TRBD1,TRBJ2-3,TRBV20-1,SAFRFLRQGFTDTQY
TRBD1,TRBJ1-4,TRBV5-1,ASSLPGQGSPNEKLF
-,TRBJ2-7,TRBV10-3,ASTEPTSYEQY
TRBD1,TRBJ1-4,TRBV27,ASSFQGADEKLF
-,TRBJ1-1,TRBV19,ASSIMGGLNTEAF
-,TRBJ2-3,TRBV12-3/TRBV12-4,ASSPRDFRSDTQY
-,TRBJ1-5,TRBV24-1,ATSEIWDIGQPQH
-,TRBJ1-1,TRBV7-8,ASSLGVEGTEAF